What follows describes a single T cell receptor beta chain. The data originate from a study of CD8+ T cells in alopecia areata. CDR1 SNHLY and CDR2 FYNNEI come from the germline V gene. This CDR3 spans 14 amino acids. The germline V and J ends were trimmed by 0 bases and 0 bases, with 4 bases remaining between them. The treatment here: oral pan-JAK inhibitor, 5-10 mg twice daily. Extraction and reverse transcription of RNA yielded cDNA as the sequencing template. Repertoires were generated with immunoSEQ multiplex PCR, while TCRdb's copy carries only in-frame clones and drops some. The sample contains 200,000 to 250,000 clones, over 60% of which appear only once.

The J gene is TRBJ2-3, the V gene TRBV2; D is unclear. The receptor's source is a human donor with alopecia areata. Source: CD4+ T cells sorted from blood, taken at week 4, from a patient treated with tofacitinib. This CDR3 reads CASSEAWSTDTQYF. The CDR3 coding sequence is TGTGCCAGCAGTGAAGCGTGGAGCACAGATACGCAGTATTTT.